These 2 T cell receptor beta chains were sequenced from one sample in a study of Tregs in tolerant kidney transplant recipients. This table comes from immunoSEQ multiplex PCR, and its TCRdb copy is limited to in-frame clones, with some not included. Here the sample table reports roughly 48,000 clones. The sequenced sample was CD4+ T cells from blood, obtained before the transplant. These receptors were taken from a human donor who received a combined kidney and bone marrow transplant.

Remarks on this clone: The read ends 3 residues early relative to the CDR3; the germline J gene fills the gap. The chain combines TRBV2 with TRBJ2-5, with 7 bases aligning to TRBD2. The V segment lost 1 base and the J segment 4 bases; nucleotides outside the gene matches: 9. The germline gives CDR1 SNHLY, CDR2 FYNNEI. This CDR3 is built from 16 residues. The CDR3 bases that were read are TGTGCCAGCAGTGAAGATCTGGCGGGAGCGTTAGAGACC. It codes for CASSEDLAGALET. From start to end, the CDR3 is CASSEDLAGALETQYF.

About this clone itself: The read ends 3 residues shy of where the CDR3 ends; the end is completed using the germline J gene. V gene TRBV30 combines with J gene TRBJ1-5, with D possibly matching TRBD1 (5 bases). Germline lookup yields CDR1 GTSNPN and CDR2 SVGIG (reference sequence). The V end lost 0 bases, the J end lost 4 bases, and 7 bases lay between the germline ends. There are 13 residues in the CDR3. CDR3 loop: CAWSVPGNQPQHF. The CDR3 DNA, read in part, is TGTGCCTGGAGTGTACCAGGGAATCAGCCC.